This is a list of T cell receptor beta chains from one sample in a study. Each CDR3 protein is one row after TCRdb ran MiXCR on the 5' RACE reads. The table lists 53,000 or so distinct CDR3 sequences, approximately 25% of them singletons. The specimen was tumor-infiltrating naive CD4+ T cells sorted from the breast tumor. These receptors were taken from a female donor with breast cancer. Each CDR3 is given with its conserved first and last residue. Each record gives: J gene, D gene, V gene, clone size, CDR3 DNA, CDR3 protein. The D gene is left open where the match is weak. Not all rows give a size; the values are once, few, many and, for expanded clones, a class.

j_call: TRBJ1-3
d_call: -
v_call: TRBV7-6
clone_size: -
cdr3_nt: TGTGCCAGCAGCTTAAATCCCATGCAAAGCTCTGGAAGCACCATATATTTT
cdr3_aa: CASSLNPMQSSGSTIYF

j_call: TRBJ2-7
d_call: -
v_call: TRBV7-8
clone_size: -
cdr3_nt: TGTGCCAGCAGCTCCACAAGGTCCTACGAGCAGTACTTC
cdr3_aa: CASSSTRSYEQYF

j_call: TRBJ2-5
d_call: -
v_call: TRBV28
clone_size: few
cdr3_nt: TGTGCCAGCAGTTTCGGGGAGACCCAGTACTTC
cdr3_aa: CASSFGETQYF

j_call: TRBJ2-1
d_call: -
v_call: TRBV6-1
clone_size: -
cdr3_nt: TGTGCCAGCAGGCCCCTGGGCGGGACCTACAATGAGCAGTTCTTC
cdr3_aa: CASRPLGGTYNEQFF

j_call: TRBJ2-3
d_call: TRBD2
v_call: TRBV7-9
clone_size: few
cdr3_nt: TGTGCCAGCAGCTCGGGGGGGAGCACAGATACGCAGTATTTT
cdr3_aa: CASSSGGSTDTQYF

j_call: TRBJ1-5
d_call: -
v_call: TRBV2
clone_size: few
cdr3_nt: TGTGCCAGCAGTGCCGGTCGGGGAGGCAATCAGCCCCAGCATTTT
cdr3_aa: CASSAGRGGNQPQHF

j_call: TRBJ2-1
d_call: -
v_call: TRBV5-1
clone_size: -
cdr3_nt: TGCGCCAGCAGCTTACCTACCTACAATGAGCAGTTCTTC
cdr3_aa: CASSLPTYNEQFF

j_call: TRBJ2-3
d_call: -
v_call: TRBV5-1
clone_size: -
cdr3_nt: TGCGCCAGCAGCTTGTCCGCGGGCACAGATACGCAGTATTTT
cdr3_aa: CASSLSAGTDTQYF

j_call: TRBJ2-7
d_call: -
v_call: TRBV10-2
clone_size: few
cdr3_nt: TGCGCCAGCAGTGAGTTTCGGCAGGAGCAGTACTTC
cdr3_aa: CASSEFRQEQYF

j_call: TRBJ2-7
d_call: -
v_call: TRBV10-2
clone_size: -
cdr3_nt: TGCGCCAGCAGTGAGTCGACTACGGCAGGGTACTCCTACGAGCAGTACTTC
cdr3_aa: CASSESTTAGYSYEQYF

j_call: TRBJ2-2
d_call: -
v_call: TRBV11-3
clone_size: -
cdr3_nt: TGTGCCAGCAGCTCCTTCCCCGGGGAGCTGTTTTTT
cdr3_aa: CASSSFPGELFF

j_call: TRBJ1-1
d_call: TRBD1
v_call: TRBV4-2
clone_size: -
cdr3_nt: TGTGCCAGCAGCCAAGATGGGGGTACAGGGGGCGCTGAAGCTTTCTTT
cdr3_aa: CASSQDGGTGGAEAFF

j_call: TRBJ2-3
d_call: -
v_call: TRBV9
clone_size: -
cdr3_nt: TGTGCCAGCAGCCCACGGCCCGCTAGCACAGAGACGCAGTATTTC
cdr3_aa: CASSPRPASTETQYF

j_call: TRBJ1-5
d_call: -
v_call: TRBV7-2
clone_size: -
cdr3_nt: TGTGCCAGCAGCGGGGCAGACTTCAATCAGCCCCAGCATTTT
cdr3_aa: CASSGADFNQPQHF

j_call: TRBJ2-3
d_call: TRBD1
v_call: TRBV20-1
clone_size: few
cdr3_nt: TGCAGTGCCACGGACAGGGGCCGCACAGATACGCAGTATTTT
cdr3_aa: CSATDRGRTDTQYF

j_call: TRBJ2-7
d_call: -
v_call: TRBV10-3
clone_size: few
cdr3_nt: TGTGCCATCAGTGAGCTTGATGAGCAGTACTTC
cdr3_aa: CAISELDEQYF

j_call: TRBJ2-5
d_call: TRBD2
v_call: TRBV2
clone_size: -
cdr3_nt: TGTGCCAGCAGTGACACTAGCGCCGGGGAGACCCAGTACTTC
cdr3_aa: CASSDTSAGETQYF

j_call: TRBJ1-5
d_call: -
v_call: TRBV6-4
clone_size: -
cdr3_nt: TGTGCCAGCAGTGACAAGACAGAATATCAGCCCCAGCATTTT
cdr3_aa: CASSDKTEYQPQHF

j_call: TRBJ1-4
d_call: TRBD1
v_call: TRBV5-1
clone_size: few
cdr3_nt: TGCGCCAGCAACAGGGGGGATAATGAAAAACTGTTTTTT
cdr3_aa: CASNRGDNEKLFF

j_call: TRBJ2-1
d_call: -
v_call: TRBV3-1
clone_size: few
cdr3_nt: TGTGCCAGCAGCCGCGGACAGCTCAATGAGCAGTTCTTC
cdr3_aa: CASSRGQLNEQFF

j_call: TRBJ1-5
d_call: -
v_call: TRBV3-1
clone_size: -
cdr3_nt: TGTGCCAGCAGCCAAGGGCGGGGGGAACAGCCCCAGCATTTT
cdr3_aa: CASSQGRGEQPQHF

j_call: TRBJ2-1
d_call: -
v_call: TRBV15
clone_size: -
cdr3_nt: TGTGCCACCAGGGGGTCGGGCCGCAATGAGCAGTTCTTC
cdr3_aa: CATRGSGRNEQFF

j_call: TRBJ1-2
d_call: -
v_call: TRBV5-1
clone_size: -
cdr3_nt: TGCGCCAGCAGCCTGATCCCGTCTAACTATGGCTACACCTTC
cdr3_aa: CASSLIPSNYGYTF

j_call: TRBJ1-6
d_call: -
v_call: TRBV7-2
clone_size: -
cdr3_nt: TGTGCCAGCAGGCGGACGTCGGGTTCACCCCTCCACTTT
cdr3_aa: CASRRTSGSPLHF

j_call: TRBJ2-7
d_call: -
v_call: TRBV25-1
clone_size: medium-sized
cdr3_nt: TGTGCCAGCAGTTGGGGGAAGGCCGAGCAGTACTTC
cdr3_aa: CASSWGKAEQYF

j_call: TRBJ2-1
d_call: -
v_call: TRBV6-1
clone_size: -
cdr3_nt: TGTGCCAGCACTAGCAAGAGCTCCTACAATGAGCAGTTCTTC
cdr3_aa: CASTSKSSYNEQFF

j_call: TRBJ1-2
d_call: -
v_call: TRBV6-5
clone_size: many
cdr3_nt: TGTGCCAGCACTCAAGGCCGCCGAGCTAACTATGGCTACACCTTC
cdr3_aa: CASTQGRRANYGYTF

j_call: TRBJ1-5
d_call: -
v_call: TRBV10-1
clone_size: medium-sized
cdr3_nt: TGCGCCAGCAGCGCCTTGGGCAATCAGCCCCAGCATTTT
cdr3_aa: CASSALGNQPQHF

j_call: TRBJ1-6
d_call: -
v_call: TRBV6-1
clone_size: few
cdr3_nt: TGTGCCAGCAAGGACCCTTCCTTTAATTCACCCCTCCACTTT
cdr3_aa: CASKDPSFNSPLHF

j_call: TRBJ2-7
d_call: -
v_call: TRBV5-6
clone_size: few
cdr3_nt: TGTGCCAGCAGCCGGACAGCCACCTACGAGCAGTACTTC
cdr3_aa: CASSRTATYEQYF

j_call: TRBJ1-5
d_call: -
v_call: TRBV6-6
clone_size: -
cdr3_nt: TGTGCCAGCAGAGGACTCCCTGGCAATCAGCCCCAGCATTTT
cdr3_aa: CASRGLPGNQPQHF

j_call: TRBJ1-4
d_call: -
v_call: TRBV15
clone_size: few
cdr3_nt: TGTGCCACCAGCAAGGGAACAACGGCAACTAATGAAAAACTGTTTTTT
cdr3_aa: CATSKGTTATNEKLFF

j_call: TRBJ1-1
d_call: TRBD1
v_call: TRBV10-3
clone_size: -
cdr3_nt: TGTGCCATCAGTGAGCCGGGTCGTACGACAGGGCGAGGAACTGAAGCTTTCTTT
cdr3_aa: CAISEPGRTTGRGTEAFF

j_call: TRBJ1-5
d_call: -
v_call: TRBV12-3/TRBV12-4
clone_size: many
cdr3_nt: TGTGCCAGCAGTTTAATACTGGGCAATCAGCCCCAGCATTTT
cdr3_aa: CASSLILGNQPQHF

j_call: TRBJ2-1
d_call: -
v_call: TRBV28
clone_size: few
cdr3_nt: TGTGCCAGCAGTTTCCCCAGGCAGGGGATATCGGATGAGCAGTTCTTC
cdr3_aa: CASSFPRQGISDEQFF

j_call: TRBJ1-1
d_call: -
v_call: TRBV4-1
clone_size: many
cdr3_nt: TGCGCCAGCAGCAAGGGTATTTGGAACACTGAAGCTTTCTTT
cdr3_aa: CASSKGIWNTEAFF

j_call: TRBJ2-7
d_call: TRBD2
v_call: TRBV24-1
clone_size: -
cdr3_nt: TGTGCCACCAGTGATTCTAGCGGGGCCTACGAGCAGTACTTC
cdr3_aa: CATSDSSGAYEQYF

j_call: TRBJ2-3
d_call: TRBD2
v_call: TRBV7-6
clone_size: few
cdr3_nt: TGTGCCAGCAGCTTACTAGCGGGAGGAACTAGCACAGATACGCAGTATTTT
cdr3_aa: CASSLLAGGTSTDTQYF